This T cell receptor (beta chain) is from a study of blood T cell repertoires in COVID-19. Study-wide background: Samples of COVID-19 (acute and convalescent) were obtained from the United States, Italy and Spain. T cells, B-cell-depleted T cells, or PBMCs supplied cDNA or gDNA.

In its sample, this clone was seen many times. The CDR3 has 14 amino acids. Trimming removed 1 base from V and 5 bases from J, with 11 bases in between. Germline V gives CDR1 SGHAT, CDR2 FQNNGV. Source study methods: Reference gene primer amplification gave nucleated cell count estimates. Repertoires were generated with immunoSEQ multiplex PCR, while TCRdb's copy carries only in-frame clones and drops some. V and J calls and clone size follow that table, whereas D and trimming were derived from the DNA. The sample includes approximately 190,000 clones, roughly 81% of them seen just once. Sequenced: peripheral blood. The TCR originated in a woman in her seventies with active or convalescent COVID-19. The chain couples TRBV11-2 to TRBJ1-1, with D maybe TRBD1 (5 bases). The CDR3 region is CASSLGLRGTEAFF. DNA for the CDR3: TGTGCCAGCAGCTTAGGGCTACGGGGGACTGAAGCTTTCTTT.